Presented here are 23 T cell receptor beta chains from one specimen sequenced in a study of CD8+ T cells in alopecia areata. Documented treatment: oral pan-JAK inhibitor, 5-10 mg twice daily. Extraction and reverse transcription of RNA yielded cDNA as the sequencing template. The protocol was immunoSEQ multiplex PCR, while the TCRdb copy is restricted to in-frame clones and leaves out a portion. The table includes 200,000 to 250,000 clones, under 70% detected once. Sequenced material: CD4+ T cells sorted from blood, taken around week 44, from a patient treated with tofacitinib. These receptor sequences come from a human donor with alopecia areata.

The gene calls are TRBV4-3 and TRBJ2-1, with 12 nucleotides matching TRBD2. CDR3 size: 17 residues. Germline CDR1 reads LGHNA; CDR2 reads YSLEER. V trimming: 2 bases; J trimming: 6 bases; junction bases outside the gene matches: 8. The CDR3 protein is CASSQPSSGGALNEQFF. The CDR3 nucleotides are TGCGCCAGCAGCCAACCCTCTAGCGGGGGGGCCCTCAATGAGCAGTTCTTC.

The gene calls are TRBV7-2 and TRBJ2-1; 7 bases line up with TRBD1. The trim removed 8 bases at V and 5 bases at J, leaving 9 bases unmatched. This CDR3 has 14 residues. Germline CDR1 reads SGHTA; CDR2 reads FQGNSA. As DNA, the CDR3 is TGTGCCAGCGACGACAGGGCCTCAAACAATGAGCAGTTCTTC. It specifies CASDDRASNNEQFF. Supplemented by reference TRBV7-2 and TRBJ2-1, the full variable domain reads GAGVSQSPSNKVTEKGKDVELRCDPISGHTALYWYRQSLGQGLEFLIYFQGNSAPDKSGLPSDRFSAERTGGSVSTLTIQRTQQEDSAVYLCASDDRASNNEQFFGPGTRLTVL.

J is TRBJ2-7 and V is TRBV25-1, with 10 bases that match TRBD1. The CDR3 sequence is 13 residues long. The V segment lost 8 bases and the J segment 2 bases; nucleotides outside the gene matches: 3. The germline V gene encodes CDR1 MGHDK and CDR2 SYGVNS. CDR3 nucleotide sequence: TGTGCCAGCGTGGGACAGGGGACCTACGAGCAGTACTTC. Encoded protein: CASVGQGTYEQYF.

This clone has only a few counts. The chain links TRBV15 to TRBJ2-3; 9 bases align to TRBD2. The germline V gene encodes CDR1 LNHNV and CDR2 YYDKDF (reference sequence). Losses at the gene ends were 0 bases for V and 0 bases for J; bases not matched to a gene: 7. The CDR3 is 18 residues long. The CDR3 loop is CATSRDRIAGASTDTQYF. DNA for the CDR3: TGTGCCACCAGCAGAGATAGAATAGCGGGGGCCAGCACAGATACGCAGTATTTT.

This chain connects TRBV10-3 to TRBJ2-1; unclear D gene. This CDR3 has 13 amino acids. V lost 2 bases, J lost 5 bases, and 7 bases lay in between. CDR1 ENHRY and CDR2 SYGVKD come from the germline V gene. Here the CDR3 DNA reads TGTGCCATCAGTGAGATCCTTGACAATGAGCAGTTCTTC. Translated: CAISEILDNEQFF.

The chain links TRBV6-4 to TRBJ2-1; 10 bases match TRBD2. The germline V gene has CDR1 MRHNA and CDR2 SNTAGT. The CDR3 totals 15 residues. The V and J ends lost 8 bases and 6 bases, in that order; junction bases with no gene match: 10. The CDR3 protein is CASAALAGGTNEQFF. The CDR3, as DNA: TGTGCCAGCGCCGCTTTAGCGGGGGGAACCAATGAGCAGTTCTTC.

This clone turned up a few times. The chain employs TRBV28 and TRBJ2-3, with D possibly TRBD2 on 5 matching bases. Germline assignment: CDR1 MDHEN and CDR2 SYDVKM. The CDR3 extends over 11 amino acids. Trimming shortened V by 5 bases and J by 8 bases, and 8 bases separated the two germline ends. The CDR3, as DNA: TGTGCCAGCAGTGTTCGGGGTACGCAGTATTTT. Translating it yields CASSVRGTQYF.

V and J are TRBV9 and TRBJ1-1; 7 nucleotides line up with TRBD1. V was clipped by 2 bases and J by 8 bases; unmatched bases: 6. The germline V gene has CDR1 SGDLS and CDR2 YYNGEE. The CDR3 is made up of 13 amino acids. In DNA form, the CDR3 reads TGTGCCAGCAGCGTTGGGCCGGGACAGGAAGCTTTCTTT. Protein sequence: CASSVGPGQEAFF.

The chain joins TRBV6-5 to TRBJ1-2; a possible D gene is TRBD1 (5 bases). The CDR3 runs 14 residues. Deletions cut 0 bases from V and 5 bases from J, with 10 bases between. CDR1 is MNHEY and CDR2 is SVGAGI in the germline V gene. The CDR3 region is CASSYSTDPYGYTF. CDR3 nucleotide sequence: TGTGCCAGCAGTTACTCGACAGACCCTTATGGCTACACCTTC.

The rearrangement joins TRBV7-2 to TRBJ2-7, with D perhaps matching TRBD2 (6 bases). Germline V CDR1 and CDR2: SGHTA, FQGNSA. Trimming cost V 5 bases and J 0 bases, with 14 bases left between them. This CDR3 region has 15 residues. The CDR3 sequence: CASSPHAGNSYEQYF. The CDR3 DNA reads TGTGCCAGCAGCCCCCATGCGGGGAACTCCTACGAGCAGTACTTC.

The gene calls are TRBV7-8 and TRBJ2-7; possible D gene TRBD2, 6 bases. The V gene lost 5 bases and the J gene lost 6 bases, with 14 bases spanning the gap. The CDR3 is 13 residues long. The germline V gene encodes CDR1 SGHVS and CDR2 FQNEAQ. The CDR3 bases are TGTGCCAGCAGCACCCGCCGACTAGGCGAGCAGTACTTC. It is translated as CASSTRRLGEQYF. Together with reference TRBV7-8 and TRBJ2-7, the CDR3 gives the full variable domain: GAGVSQSPRYKVAKRGQDVALRCDPISGHVSLFWYQQALGQGPEFLTYFQNEAQLDKSGLPSDRFFAERPEGSVSTLKIQRTQQEDSAVYLCASSTRRLGEQYFGPGTRLTVT.

A few counts support this clone. The chain has TRBV29-1 and TRBJ2-5; D unresolved. This CDR3 comprises 13 residues. The V end was cut by 5 bases, the J end by 2 bases, with 12 bases between. Germline V gene data show CDR1 as SQVTM and CDR2 as ANQGSEA. CDR3 region: CSVKGQPQETQYF. DNA for the CDR3: TGCAGCGTTAAGGGTCAACCTCAAGAGACCCAGTACTTC. The full variable domain, its missing parts supplied by reference TRBV29-1 and TRBJ2-5, is SAVISQKPSRDICQRGTSLTIQCQVDSQVTMMFWYRQQPGQSLTLIATANQGSEATYESGFVIDKFPISRPNLTFSTLTVSNMSPEDSSIYLCSVKGQPQETQYFGPGTRLLVL.

The chain links TRBV30 to TRBJ1-2; D may be TRBD1 (6 bases). V was trimmed by 0 bases and J by 0 bases, leaving 17 bases between them. CDR3 size: 17 residues. Per germline, CDR1 GTSNPN and CDR2 SVGIG (reference sequence). This CDR3 reads CAWSVRSRGQPNYGYTF. In DNA form, the CDR3 reads TGTGCCTGGAGTGTACGATCCCGGGGGCAGCCTAACTATGGCTACACCTTC. The variable domain in full, with the rest retrieved from reference TRBV30 and TRBJ1-2, is SQTIHQWPATLVQPVGSPLSLECTVEGTSNPNLYWYRQAAGRGLQLLFYSVGIGQISSEVPQNLSASRPQDRQFILSSKKLLLSDSGFYLCAWSVRSRGQPNYGYTFGSGTRLTVV.

This rearrangement joins TRBV15 to TRBJ2-5; D tentatively reads TRBD1 or TRBD2 (6 bases each). V was shortened by 5 bases and J by 5 bases, with 21 bases between the two germline ends. The CDR3 consists of 16 residues. Germline V gene sequence: CDR1 LNHNV, CDR2 YYDKDF (reference sequence). The DNA of the CDR3 is TGTGCCACCAGCTACACGATAGGGGGGAACACGGAGACCCAGTACTTC. This gives the protein CATSYTIGGNTETQYF.

V usage is TRBV11-2 and J usage is TRBJ2-3; possible D gene TRBD2, 6 bases. The germline V and J ends were trimmed by 8 bases and 8 bases, with 11 bases remaining between them. There are 11 residues in the CDR3. Per germline, CDR1 SGHAT and CDR2 FQNNGV. CDR3 nucleotide sequence: TGTGCCAGCGGCACGGGAGTTACGCAGTATTTT. Translation gives CASGTGVTQYF.

On this clone itself: One junction end disagrees with the germline gene, perhaps due to a read error. The rearrangement links TRBV29-1 to TRBJ2-6, with TRBD1 matching 7 bases. The CDR3 is 14 amino acids. CDR1 and CDR2 from the germline V gene are SQVTM and ANQGSEA. Here the CDR3 DNA reads TGCAGCGTACAGGGACAGCTTGGGGGCAACGTCCTGACTTTC. Protein sequence: CSVQGQLGGNVLTF.

This chain links TRBV7-2 with TRBJ2-4; D is uncertain. This CDR3 comprises 15 residues. Trimming removed 0 bases at V and 5 bases at J, with 11 bases between. Germline CDR1 SGHTA, CDR2 FQGNSA. CDR3 bases: TGTGCCAGCAGCTTAGCAAGGACCAATCAAAACATTCAGTACTTC. Amino acid sequence: CASSLARTNQNIQYF.

The V gene is TRBV4-3, the J gene TRBJ2-5; TRBD1 matches at 8 bases. V lost 1 base to trimming and J lost 4 bases; unmatched junction nucleotides: 5. The germline V gene has CDR1 LGHNA and CDR2 YSLEER. CDR3 length: 15 amino acids. The CDR3 is CASSQGVTGGETQYF. CDR3 nucleotides: TGCGCCAGCAGCCAAGGGGTTACAGGGGGAGAGACCCAGTACTTC.

The chain recombines TRBV6-5 with TRBJ2-7; D is undetermined. The CDR3 loop spans 14 amino acids. The V and J ends lost 10 bases and 0 bases respectively, with 16 bases between them. The germline V gene has CDR1 MNHEY and CDR2 SVGAGI. Here the CDR3 DNA reads TGTGCCACCGGAGAGGACCCAAGCTCCTACGAGCAGTACTTC. It is translated as CATGEDPSSYEQYF.

This clone has just a few counts. CDR3 nucleotides: TGCAGCGTTGAAGGGGGGAGGACTCGGACAGATACGCAGTATTTT. It yields the protein CSVEGGRTRTDTQYF. The chain couples TRBV29-1 to TRBJ2-3; a possible D gene is TRBD2 (6 bases). Germline V gene data show CDR1 as SQVTM and CDR2 as ANQGSEA. The CDR3 has 15 amino acids. V was trimmed by 1 base and J by 3 bases, leaving 14 bases between them.

The chain employs TRBV7-2 and TRBJ2-5; 7 positions agree with TRBD2. This CDR3 comprises 12 residues. CDR1 and CDR2 from the germline V gene are SGHTA and FQGNSA. V shed 8 bases and J 2 bases; nucleotides not matched to a gene: 2. CDR3 nucleotides: TGTGCCAGCGGGGGGGTTCAAGAGACCCAGTACTTC. Its translation: CASGGVQETQYF.

The V call is TRBV4-2, the J call TRBJ2-3; 9 bases agree with TRBD2. The V gene's germline CDR1 is LGHNA and CDR2 YNFKEQ. This CDR3 has 18 amino acids. With 0 bases clipped from V and 2 bases from J, the junction kept 9 bases outside the gene matches. CDR3 sequence: CASSQDGGGAVSTDTQYF. The CDR3 region has the DNA TGTGCCAGCAGCCAAGACGGCGGGGGGGCGGTATCCACAGATACGCAGTATTTT.

This clone occurred a few times. V gene TRBV25-1 combines with J gene TRBJ1-6; 7 nucleotides align to TRBD1. The V gene end was trimmed by 4 bases and the J gene end by 0 bases; junction bases not matched to a gene: 0. Germline assignment: CDR1 MGHDK and CDR2 SYGVNS. This CDR3 comprises 15 residues. The CDR3 nucleotides are TGTGCCAGCAGTGGGGACAGCTCCTATAATTCACCCCTCCACTTT. Its translation: CASSGDSSYNSPLHF. Using reference TRBV25-1 and TRBJ1-6 for the parts outside the CDR3, the full variable domain is EADIYQTPRYLVIGTGKKITLECSQTMGHDKMYWYQQDPGMELHLIHYSYGVNSTEKGDLSSESTVSRIRTEHFPLTLESARPSHTSQYLCASSGDSSYNSPLHFGNGTRLTVT.